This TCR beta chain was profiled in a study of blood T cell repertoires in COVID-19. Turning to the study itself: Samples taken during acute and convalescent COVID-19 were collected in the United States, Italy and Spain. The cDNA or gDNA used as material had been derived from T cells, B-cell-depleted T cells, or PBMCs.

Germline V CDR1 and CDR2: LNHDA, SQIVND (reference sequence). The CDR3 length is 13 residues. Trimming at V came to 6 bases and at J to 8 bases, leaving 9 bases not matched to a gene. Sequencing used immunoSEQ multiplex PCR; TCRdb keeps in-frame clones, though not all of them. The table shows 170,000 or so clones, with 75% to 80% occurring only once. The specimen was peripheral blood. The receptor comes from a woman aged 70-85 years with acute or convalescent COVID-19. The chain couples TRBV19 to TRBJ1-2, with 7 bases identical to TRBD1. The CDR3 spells CASSRDSERGYTF. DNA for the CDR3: TGTGCCAGTAGCCGGGACAGCGAGAGGGGCTACACCTTC.